The 3 T cell receptor beta chains below all came from one sample that was sequenced in a study of cytomegalovirus exposure and HLA in healthy donors. Use of 60 Vbeta and 13 Jbeta primers characterized the PCR. Here immunoSEQ multiplex PCR was the method, and the copy in TCRdb shows in-frame clones only, minus some. The repertoire includes some 110,000 clones, roughly 70% of them detected once, and approximately 8.6% sits in the top ten. Source material: PBMCs. These receptor sequences come from a man between 25 and 39 years old in good health and CMV-seropositive.

V usage is TRBV15 and J usage is TRBJ2-1, with 7 bases identical to TRBD2. CDR3 length: 16 residues. Germline CDR1 and CDR2: LNHNV and YYDKDF (reference sequence). Germline trimming cut 0 bases from V and 8 bases from J; bases unmatched to any gene: 10. The CDR3 is CATSRDTAGVVDEQFF. The CDR3 nucleotides are TGTGCCACCAGCAGAGATACGGCGGGAGTAGTGGATGAGCAGTTCTTC. Full variable domain (missing parts from reference TRBV15 and TRBJ2-1): DAMVIQNPRYQVTQFGKPVTLSCSQTLNHNVMYWYQQKSSQAPKLLFHYYDKDFNNEADTPDNFQSRRPNTSFCFLDIRSPGLGDTAMYLCATSRDTAGVVDEQFFGPGTRLTVL.

The rearrangement links TRBV6-5 to TRBJ2-7, with a possible D match to TRBD1 (6 bases). The CDR3 has 14 residues. Germline V gene sequence: CDR1 MNHEY, CDR2 SVGAGI. V lost 6 bases and J lost 4, with 16 bases in between. The CDR3 sequence: CASRRLRGPYEQYV. Here the CDR3 DNA reads TGTGCCAGCAGACGTCTCAGGGGACCATACGAGCAGTACGTC.

In DNA form, the CDR3 reads TGTGCCAGCAGTTCCCGGACAGGGAGTGGCTACACCTTC. Encoded protein: CASSSRTGSGYTF. The chain employs TRBV27 and TRBJ1-2; 8 bases fit TRBD1. The CDR3 contains 13 residues. Germline assignment: CDR1 MNHEY and CDR2 SMNVEV (reference sequence). The V and J ends lost 4 bases and 7 bases, in that order; junction bases with no gene match: 5.